One sample yielded the 20 T cell receptor beta chains listed below, sequenced in a study of T cells after yellow fever vaccination. TCRdb ran MiXCR on the 5' RACE reads and lists one entry per CDR3 protein. The table shows just over 300,000 distinct CDR3 sequences, with 3% to 4.5% occurring only once. This specimen consisted of PBMCs, obtained on the day of the yellow fever booster vaccination. Receptor source: a young man who received the YFV17D yellow fever vaccine.

The chain carries TRBV6-5 and TRBJ1-1; D is unclear. The CDR3 loop spans 15 amino acids. Germline CDR1 MNHEY, CDR2 SVGAGI. Trimming cost V 0 bases and J 1 base, with 9 bases left between them. The CDR3 nucleotides read TGTGCCAGCAGTTACTCGAAGGTCGCGAACACTGAAGCTTTCTTT. This gives the protein CASSYSKVANTEAFF.

The rearrangement uses TRBV5-1 and TRBJ2-7, with 7 bases that match TRBD1. The germline gives CDR1 SGHRS, CDR2 YFSETQ. This CDR3 is 13 amino acids long. V lost 4 bases and J lost 6; bases outside the gene matches: 7. The CDR3 spells CASSRSWDSEQYF. CDR3 coding DNA: TGCGCCAGCAGCAGGTCTTGGGACAGCGAGCAGTACTTC. The variable domain in full, with the rest retrieved from reference TRBV5-1 and TRBJ2-7, is KAGVTQTPRYLIKTRGQQVTLSCSPISGHRSVSWYQQTPGQGLQFLFEYFSETQRNKGNFPGRFSGRQFSNSRSEMNVSTLELGDSALYLCASSRSWDSEQYFGPGTRLTVT.

This clonotype was detected a few times. The gene calls are TRBV15 and TRBJ1-2, with 7 bases aligning to TRBD1. The V gene's germline CDR1 is LNHNV and CDR2 YYDKDF (reference sequence). The CDR3 length is 15 residues. J gave up 6 bases and V 1 base, and 8 bases lay outside the gene matches. For the CDR3, the DNA is TGTGCCACCAGCAGAGGGGACAGAGACAAAAATGGCTACACCTTC. Protein: CATSRGDRDKNGYTF.

This clonotype was counted ten times or more. V usage is TRBV5-4 and J usage is TRBJ2-1, with TRBD2 matching 10 bases. With V trimmed by 7 bases and J by 8 bases, 6 bases remained unmatched. Germline V gene lookup returns CDR1 SGHNT and CDR2 YYREEE (reference sequence). The CDR3 consists of 13 residues. CDR3 loop: CASARGTSDEQFF. The CDR3 bases are TGTGCCAGCGCTCGCGGGACTAGCGATGAGCAGTTCTTC. Drawing the rest from reference TRBV5-4 and TRBJ2-1, the complete variable domain is ETGVTQSPTHLIKTRGQQVTLRCSSQSGHNTVSWYQQALGQGPQFIFQYYREEENGRGNFPPRFSGLQFPNYSSELNVNALELDDSALYLCASARGTSDEQFFGPGTRLTVL.

In its sample, this clonotype was seen a few times. V gene TRBV7-9 combines with J gene TRBJ2-2; D may be TRBD1 or TRBD2 (5 bases each). The CDR3 has 18 residues. Trimming took off 5 bases at V and 1 base at J, with 20 bases between the two ends. CDR1 is SEHNR and CDR2 is FQNEAQ in the germline V gene (reference sequence). CDR3 in amino acids: CASSPFGTVARNTGELFF. DNA for the CDR3: TGTGCCAGCAGCCCATTCGGGACGGTGGCACGGAACACCGGGGAGCTGTTTTTT.

CDR3 region: CASSVIAGGEETQYF. The DNA of the CDR3 is TGTGCCAGCAGCGTGATAGCGGGGGGGGAAGAGACCCAGTACTTC. The V call is TRBV9, the J call TRBJ2-5; 11 nucleotides align to TRBD2. The V gene end was trimmed by 2 bases and the J gene end by 3 bases; junction bases not matched to a gene: 3. CDR3 size: 15 residues. Germline V CDR1 and CDR2: SGDLS, YYNGEE.

This clonotype was seen a few times. The chain employs TRBV6-5 and TRBJ2-7; D not resolved. The CDR3 extends over 11 amino acids. V was clipped by 6 bases and J by 6 bases, with 9 bases between them. Germline V gene data show CDR1 as MNHEY and CDR2 as SVGAGI. CDR3 amino acids: CASSQGPEQYF. Here the CDR3 DNA reads TGTGCCAGCAGCCAAGGACCCGAGCAGTACTTC.

Of note for this clonotype: One end of the junction varies from germline; a read error may be responsible. CDR3 DNA: TGTGCCACCAGCCTAGTCTCTGGGGCCAACGTCCTGACTTTC. It codes for CATSLVSGANVLTF. This chain links TRBV3-1 with TRBJ2-6; D is ambiguous. Germline loops: CDR1 LGHDT, CDR2 YNNKEL (reference sequence). This CDR3 is 14 amino acids long.

V usage is TRBV5-1 and J usage is TRBJ1-2; 7 bases are shared with TRBD1. Germline CDR1 and CDR2: SGHRS and YFSETQ. J was trimmed by 11 bases and V by 4 bases; bases with no gene match: 11. The CDR3 covers 13 residues. Here the CDR3 reads CASSPGQTLGYTF. The CDR3 nucleotides are TGCGCCAGCAGCCCGGGACAGACGTTGGGGTACACCTTC.

This clonotype was detected many times. The chain couples TRBV12-3 or TRBV12-4 to TRBJ1-2; D not certain. This CDR3 is 13 amino acids long. The V gene lost 5 bases and the J gene lost 6 bases, with 13 bases spanning the gap. CDR3 bases: TGTGCCAGCAGTCGCCCCCCCTGGAATGGCTACACCTTC. Its protein product is CASSRPPWNGYTF.

This chain joins TRBV12-3 or TRBV12-4 and TRBJ1-5, with 9 bases fitting TRBD1. The CDR3 contains 15 residues. V shed 3 bases and J 4 bases; nucleotides not matched to a gene: 4. CDR3 residues: CASSLWDRENQPQHF. The CDR3 DNA reads as TGTGCCAGCAGTTTGTGGGACAGGGAGAATCAGCCCCAGCATTTT.

The rearrangement uses TRBV6-2 or TRBV6-3 and TRBJ2-7, with D unclear. The CDR3 consists of 14 residues. CDR1 is MNHEY, CDR2 SVGEGT, per germline. V lost 3 bases to trimming and J lost 2 bases, with 11 bases between them. CDR3 nucleotides: TGTGCCAGCAGTTATGGTCTCAGCACCTACGAGCAGTACTTC. Amino acid sequence: CASSYGLSTYEQYF.

The chain links TRBV12-3 or TRBV12-4 to TRBJ1-2; D remains ambiguous. Trimming took off 6 bases at V and 3 bases at J, with 11 bases between the two ends. This CDR3 has 13 amino acids. The CDR3 coding sequence is TGTGCCAGCAGCCCAACCCCCGACTATGGCTACACCTTC. Amino acid sequence: CASSPTPDYGYTF.

The table lists this clonotype with a count of one. The chain carries TRBV7-6 and TRBJ1-1; 9 nucleotides match TRBD1. J lost 8 bases, V lost 5 bases, and 6 bases had no gene match. The CDR3 is made up of 13 amino acids. CDR1 and CDR2 (germline): SGHVS, FNYEAQ. The CDR3 sequence: CASSQGQGREAFF. CDR3 nucleotide sequence: TGTGCCAGCAGCCAGGGACAGGGACGGGAAGCTTTCTTT.

In its sample, this clonotype was seen many times. The chain employs TRBV7-7 and TRBJ2-5, with TRBD1 matching over 7 bases. Looked up from germline, CDR1 is SSHAT and CDR2 is FNYEAQ (reference sequence). With 4 bases clipped from V and 5 bases from J, the junction kept 7 bases outside the gene matches. This CDR3 spans 14 amino acids. CDR3 in amino acids: CASSSQGVGETQYF. For the CDR3, the DNA is TGTGCCAGCAGCTCCCAGGGGGTTGGTGAGACCCAGTACTTC.

This clonotype was seen many times. The chain recombines TRBV2 with TRBJ2-7; the D gene is possibly TRBD2 (6 bases). Germline CDR1 SNHLY, CDR2 FYNNEI. The CDR3 totals 13 residues. V lost 8 bases and J lost 1, with 12 bases in between. CDR3 protein: CASGGTPSYEQYF. DNA of the CDR3: TGTGCCAGCGGAGGGACTCCTTCCTACGAGCAGTACTTC.

This clonotype was seen ten or more times. The rearrangement links TRBV10-3 to TRBJ1-1; a weak D match, TRBD1 (5 bases). V was cut by 8 bases and J by 4 bases, with 14 bases left in between. CDR1 is ENHRY and CDR2 is SYGVKD in the germline V gene. This CDR3 is built from 13 residues. The CDR3, as DNA: TGTGCCATCCTTCCCTCGGGGGGCACTGAAGCTTTCTTT. The encoded protein is CAILPSGGTEAFF.

This clonotype has only a few counts. The chain couples TRBV29-1 to TRBJ1-2, with a possible D match to TRBD1 (5 bases). Germline CDR1 is SQVTM and CDR2 is ANQGSEA. There are 15 residues in the CDR3. V shed 4 bases and J shed 3 bases, with 18 bases lying between them. CDR3 nucleotides: TGCAGCGTTGGTGAGAGGGACGTTCCGCACTATGGCTACACCTTC. This codes for CSVGERDVPHYGYTF.

In its sample, this clonotype was seen a few times. The V and J genes are TRBV7-2 and TRBJ1-1; D ambiguous. The CDR3 loop spans 13 amino acids. V was clipped by 3 bases and J by 7 bases, with 12 bases between them. Germline V gene sequence: CDR1 SGHTA, CDR2 FQGNSA. The CDR3 loop is CASSFDGRGEAFF. In nucleotides, the CDR3 is TGTGCCAGCAGCTTCGATGGGCGAGGTGAAGCTTTCTTT.

This clonotype was counted only a few times. The gene calls are TRBV12-3 or TRBV12-4 and TRBJ1-2; D unclear. This CDR3 region has 12 residues. The ends were cut back, 3 bases at V and 7 bases at J, with 9 bases in the middle. CDR3 loop: CASSLSVLGYTF. The CDR3, as DNA: TGTGCCAGCAGTTTGTCCGTACTTGGCTACACCTTC.